This note documents a single T cell receptor beta chain sequence. Its target is unknown. This entry comes from a study of cytomegalovirus exposure and HLA in healthy donors. The V and J ends lost 2 bases and 5 bases respectively, with 9 bases between them. Per germline, CDR1 SGHKS and CDR2 YYEKEE (reference sequence). The CDR3 contains 13 residues. Use of 60 Vbeta and 13 Jbeta primers characterized the PCR. TCRdb keeps only in-frame clones here, not all; method: immunoSEQ multiplex PCR. The table records some 110,000 clones, approximately 76% of them present only once. General study points: Across donors, presence/absence analyses took sequencing depth to be roughly uniform. With later analysis, a missense DCLRE1C variant became linked to TCR beta V- and J-gene trimming. An apparent linkage of common viral pathogens to several of the most significant clusters emerged in a later analysis. Accurate HLA-A and HLA-B prediction from TCR beta sequences was reported for most subjects.

This clonotype was obtained from a man in his fifties or sixties in good health and CMV-seropositive. This chain uses TRBV5-5 with TRBJ2-3; D is ambiguous. What was sequenced was PBMCs. CDR3 DNA: TGTGCCAGCAGCTTCAACCCGGGAGATACGCAGTATTTT. This encodes CASSFNPGDTQYF.